Listed below are T cell receptor beta chains from one sample, sequenced in a study of Ad26.COV2.S vaccination and SARS-CoV-2 variants. Libraries were prepared by immunoSEQ multiplex PCR; TCRdb keeps only in-frame clonotypes and omits some of them. This table holds about 440,000 clones, about 90% found once. The sequencing used peripheral blood, collected in a trial of Ad26.COV2.S vaccine versus placebo. These TCRs come from a person between 18 and 65 years old who received the Ad26.COV2.S COVID-19 vaccine or a placebo. Both conserved end residues are trimmed from each CDR3.

v_gene	j_gene	CDR3aa
TRBV19	TRBJ1-2	ASTSARGTGYGYT
TRBV5-1	TRBJ2-1	ASSLGGTSGSGEQF
TRBV28	TRBJ1-1	ASGTGGGAEAF
TRBV6-5	TRBJ2-2	ASDTNTGELF
TRBV20-1	TRBJ1-5	SASTGLSNQPQH
TRBV6-2/TRBV6-3	TRBJ2-2	ASSYTGTGYTGELF
TRBV30	TRBJ2-1	AWSGSYNEQF
TRBV4-1	TRBJ2-3	ASTGSTDTQY
TRBV7-2	TRBJ2-6	ASSLVRGLRSGANVLT
TRBV9	TRBJ2-1	ASSVAQGKGGEQF
TRBV27	TRBJ2-3	ASQGGLGPDTQY
TRBV3-1/TRBV3-2	TRBJ2-3	ASSSRGATDTQY
TRBV27	TRBJ1-5	ASSFGPEAGRDQPQH
TRBV5-1	TRBJ2-2	ASSPGSTRVTGELF
TRBV6-2/TRBV6-3	TRBJ2-4	ASSSGTGGAKNIQY
TRBV9	TRBJ1-4	ASSGTTPEKLF
TRBV7-9	TRBJ2-7	ASSLVPRNEQY
TRBV5-1	TRBJ2-3	ASSLGASGSVLRDTQY
TRBV12-3/TRBV12-4	TRBJ1-2	ASSSHADGYT
TRBV6-1	TRBJ2-1	ASSEFSPPYNEQF
TRBV18	TRBJ2-2	ASSPGPNTGELF
TRBV11-2	TRBJ2-3	ASSLGTSGSTDTQY
TRBV7-9	TRBJ2-1	ASSLGVAGGNEQF
TRBV7-9	TRBJ1-4	ASSLERVGDEKLF
TRBV18	TRBJ2-1	ASSPPGTSGRSPYNEQF
TRBV6-2/TRBV6-3	TRBJ2-1	ASSYLPRIEQF
TRBV9	TRBJ2-5	ASSENIVGETQY
TRBV10-2	TRBJ2-2	ASRPLPDRQRAGELF
TRBV3-1/TRBV3-2	TRBJ2-2	ASSTHGTGVSGELF
TRBV2	TRBJ2-5	ASSRIREDWETQY
TRBV7-9	TRBJ2-7	ASSPATGADEQY
TRBV4-1	TRBJ1-1	ASSRDRGTEAF
TRBV7-9	TRBJ2-1	ASSLYGPSYNEQF
TRBV19	TRBJ2-2	ASSMAIAGGGTGELF
TRBV7-3	TRBJ2-7	ASSRDSSYEQY
TRBV19	TRBJ2-1	ASSIEAPPGTVVRYNEQF
TRBV19	TRBJ2-3	ASSTGLFTDTQY
TRBV27	TRBJ2-5	ASSSPPRVETQY
TRBV14	TRBJ2-7	ASSQERVDEQY
TRBV12-3/TRBV12-4	TRBJ2-7	ASSPGGVGEQY
TRBV14	TRBJ2-7	ASSLGTGTYEQY
TRBV9	TRBJ2-2	ASSVSGSYTGELF
TRBV7-2	TRBJ2-1	ASSLAGTRVASNEQF
TRBV18	TRBJ1-1	ASSPDRAMNTEAF
TRBV10-3	TRBJ2-7	AIKPGTDSYEQY
TRBV5-1	TRBJ2-3	ASSWGDRSRGTDTQY
TRBV6-2/TRBV6-3	TRBJ2-1	ASSYSRAGLGNNEQF
TRBV10-3	TRBJ2-1	AISEGSGRAGPGEQF
TRBV5-6	TRBJ2-3	ASSSYFAKYTDTQY
TRBV9	TRBJ2-6	ASRGSPLGSGANVLT
TRBV14	TRBJ1-1	ASSQSTGTEAF
TRBV7-9	TRBJ2-2	ASSLDRDTGELF
TRBV3-1/TRBV3-2	TRBJ2-2	ASSLTSGSFTGELF
TRBV18	TRBJ2-2	ASSLAGAGELF
TRBV5-1	TRBJ2-3	ASSFGSITDTQY
TRBV28	TRBJ2-3	ASQRSIRDADTQY
TRBV10-3	TRBJ2-5	AISEGKAAGGIDY
TRBV5-4	TRBJ2-7	ASSFPTSGAVEQY
TRBV6-2/TRBV6-3	TRBJ2-2	ASSPRGQAGTGELF